The T cell receptor beta chain described here comes from a study of cytomegalovirus exposure and HLA in healthy donors listed by TCRdb under 2017. Study-level background: The roughly 670 repertoires of the first cohort and the 120 validation repertoires were produced on the same platform, according to a later analysis. The study aimed to test whether signatures of past pathogen exposure could be identified by cataloging public T cell receptors. A separate validation cohort of some 130 different subjects was used in addition to the 666-subject first cohort. High-throughput TCR immunosequencing, statistical association of individual TCRs with disease status, and machine learning were combined to predict cytomegalovirus infection status. The full study reports these points: According to the authors, the approach could potentially be generalized to other disease states and immunological phenotypes. Subsequent analysis determined that TCRs grouped into clusters in the first cohort also showed a tendency toward co-occurrence across the approximately 110 validation repertoires, and about 94% of cluster scores exceeded 0. The classifier was reported to diagnose cytomegalovirus status with high specificity and sensitivity in both the original cohort and the validation cohort. Most TCR sequences were observed very rarely across donors, whereas some public TCRs were present in many individuals. The validation cohort had no HLA typing available for a later analysis, so co-occurrence within that cohort was assessed over all 120 or so repertoires. A total of about 150 TCR beta chains were listed by the study as associated with cytomegalovirus. In vitro tests confirmed that a few of the cytomegalovirus-associated TCR beta chains recognize cytomegalovirus antigens.

Donors formed part of the validation cohort, which comprised 120 subjects and was distinct from the first cohort of 670 or so subjects. Regarding this clone: Its recognized antigen is unknown. No base quality values were provided; no much bigger clone lies one nucleotide off.

From V the trimming removes 0 bases and from J it removes 0 bases, while the gene matches leave 2 bases of the junction unaccounted for. CDR1 is given as SGHRS and CDR2 as YFSETQ, both from the germline V gene. The CDR3 covers 15 residues, taking in both the cysteine and the phenylalanine. The retained sequence is limited to the CDR3, 45 bases, with the frame set at the first base. Libraries were constructed by the immunoSEQ multiplex PCR assay. From the authors' description of their analysis: A statistical classification framework was developed to diagnose cytomegalovirus status using the catalog of TCR beta chain sequences. Not all clones reach the TCRdb copy of this immuneACCESS table, which keeps in-frame sequences only. Checked studies attribute under half of the gap to unresolved V genes and leave the rest unexplained. That table is the source of V, J and clone size, and D and trimming were worked out from the DNA. The sample yields some 130,000 clones; roughly 89% were counted once. The top ten constitute 0.95% to 1.5% of the sample.

The chain couples TRBV5-1 to TRBJ2-7; 8 middle bases align to TRBD2. Sequenced sample: PBMCs. This sequence originates from a woman under 30 in good health and CMV-seronegative. The CDR3 amino acid sequence is: CASSLGTSPSYEQYF. The DNA is as follows: TGCGCCAGCAGCTTGGGGACTAGCCCCTCCTACGAGCAGTACTTC.